One and the same sample provided the 4 T cell receptor beta chains below, sequenced in a study of blood T cell repertoires in COVID-19. Sequencing was performed with immunoSEQ multiplex PCR; in TCRdb, only in-frame clones are kept and a portion is missing. Of some 360,000 clones in the sample, over 75% were seen once. Sequencing was done on a sample of peripheral blood. The receptors shown here come from a woman aged 55-70 years with COVID-19, enrolled during active disease.

The rearrangement uses TRBV2 and TRBJ1-3; TRBD1 might be the D (5 bases). The CDR3 loop spans 15 amino acids. Germline V CDR1 and CDR2: SNHLY, FYNNEI. Trimming left V 6 bases short and J 0 bases short, with 12 bases between. CDR3 loop: CASRTAIFSGNTIYF. In DNA, the CDR3 is TGTGCCAGCAGGACAGCTATTTTCTCTGGAAACACCATATATTTT. Full variable domain (remainder filled in from reference TRBV2 and TRBJ1-3): EPEVTQTPSHQVTQMGQEVILRCVPISNHLYFYWYRQILGQKVEFLVSFYNNEISEKSEIFDDQFSVERPDGSNFTLKIRSTKLEDSAMYFCASRTAIFSGNTIYFGEGSWLTVV.

This clone has just a few counts. V usage is TRBV13 and J usage is TRBJ1-2; the D is unclear. The germline V gene encodes CDR1 PRHDT and CDR2 FYEKMQ (reference sequence). The CDR3 runs to 13 residues. Trimming removed 6 bases from V and 8 bases from J, with 16 bases in between. In DNA, the CDR3 is TGTGCCAGCAGTCGAGAAGGAGGAAGCGGCTACACCTTC. This sequence encodes CASSREGGSGYTF.

The chain is built from TRBV2 and TRBJ2-5, with TRBD2 matching 7 bases. The ends lost 8 bases at V and 5 bases at J; junction bases unmatched: 5. The germline CDR1 and CDR2 sequences are SNHLY and FYNNEI. The CDR3 extends over 12 amino acids. The CDR3 reads CASGRELETQYF. The DNA of the CDR3 is TGTGCCAGCGGGCGGGAGCTGGAGACCCAGTACTTC.

The chain couples TRBV6-6 to TRBJ2-1; TRBD2 agrees at 7 bases. V was clipped by 8 bases and J by 9 bases; unmatched bases: 16. This CDR3 is built from 15 residues. In germline, CDR1 is MNHNY, CDR2 SVGAGI (reference sequence). The CDR3 DNA follows: TGTGCCAGCTCCCCCCCGGGGGGACCGTTTGGTGAGCAGTTCTTC. Protein product: CASSPPGGPFGEQFF.